This TCR beta chain was retrieved from a study of T-cell memory formation after mild COVID-19. Notes on the study in general: Clones contracting across day 15 to 85 had a balanced CD4/CD8 profile; later expanding clones leaned CD4+. Most CD4+ clones that shrank were in CM and EM, while CD8+ ones turned up in EMRA. Still unconfirmed is whether the second-wave clones peaking on day 37 recognized SARS-CoV-2. Memory cells collected pre-infection included some clones that later responded, suggesting cross-reactive memory joined.

Trimming cost V 5 bases and J 4 bases, with 11 bases left between them. This CDR3 comprises 13 residues. Germline CDR1 is MGHDK and CDR2 is SYGVNS. TCRdb recomputed calls from the 5' RACE reads with MiXCR, one row per CDR3 protein. The profile covers approximately 400,000 distinct CDR3 sequences, with around 17% appearing a single time and roughly a fifth taken by the ten largest. This clonotype was seen repeatedly, ten times or more. Its target is unknown. This receptor was taken from a man between 18 and 29 years old who had mild COVID-19 (a few samples of this study predate the infection). Cell type and time point are not known. Material for sequencing was PBMCs or a T cell subset sorted from them (not recorded which). V is TRBV25-1 and J is TRBJ2-5; D is possibly TRBD1 (6 bases). Here the CDR3 reads CASSRMGAETQYF. CDR3 coding DNA: TGTGCCAGCAGTCGTATGGGGGCAGAGACCCAGTACTTC.